The clone carrying this T cell receptor beta chain was seen a few times. The table came from immunoSEQ multiplex PCR; TCRdb's copy has only in-frame clones and leaves some out. This table has under 450,000 clones, around 83% appearing once. Trimming took 3 bases from V and 8 from J; bases not matched to a gene: 9. Germline CDR1 reads SGHAT; CDR2 reads FQDESV (reference sequence). This CDR3 is built from 16 residues. This record belongs to a study of blood T cell repertoires in COVID-19. Sequencing input: PBMCs or T cells enriched from blood (not recorded which). The TCR was taken from a woman aged 45-65 years who had recovered from COVID-19. The V call is TRBV11-1, the J call TRBJ2-1; 11 positions match TRBD1. CDR3 nucleotide sequence: TGTGCCAGCAGCTTCACGTTGGGACAGGGGGTCGATGAGCAGTTCTTC. It translates to CASSFTLGQGVDEQFF.